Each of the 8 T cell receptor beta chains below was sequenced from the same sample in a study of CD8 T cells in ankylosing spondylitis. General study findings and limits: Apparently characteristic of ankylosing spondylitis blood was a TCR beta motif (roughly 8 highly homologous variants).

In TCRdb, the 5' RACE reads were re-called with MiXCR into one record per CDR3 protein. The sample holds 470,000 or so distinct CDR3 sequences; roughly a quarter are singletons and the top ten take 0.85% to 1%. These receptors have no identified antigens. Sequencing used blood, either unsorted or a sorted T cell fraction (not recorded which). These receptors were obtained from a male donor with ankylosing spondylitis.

The CDR3 DNA reads TGCAGTGCCCCGGGTAGCGGGAGCACAGATACGCAGTATTTT. Translated: CSAPGSGSTDTQYF. This chain links TRBV20-1 with TRBJ2-3, with 7 bases aligning to TRBD2. The junction had 6 bases not matched to a gene; V was cut back by 6 bases and J by 0 bases. This CDR3 spans 14 amino acids. Germline CDR1 reads DFQATT; CDR2 reads SNEGSKA (reference sequence).

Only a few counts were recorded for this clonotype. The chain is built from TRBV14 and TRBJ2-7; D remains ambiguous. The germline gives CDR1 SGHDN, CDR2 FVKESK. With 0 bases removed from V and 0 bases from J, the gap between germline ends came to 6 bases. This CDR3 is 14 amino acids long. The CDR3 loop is CASSQDRASYEQYV. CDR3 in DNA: TGTGCCAGCAGCCAAGACCGAGCCTCCTACGAGCAGTACGTC.

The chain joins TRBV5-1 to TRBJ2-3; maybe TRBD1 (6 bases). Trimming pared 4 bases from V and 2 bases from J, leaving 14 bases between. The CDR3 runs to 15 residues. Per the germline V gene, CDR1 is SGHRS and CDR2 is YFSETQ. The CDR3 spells CASSPDQGYTDTQYF. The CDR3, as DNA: TGCGCCAGCAGCCCGGACCAGGGGTACACAGATACGCAGTATTTT.

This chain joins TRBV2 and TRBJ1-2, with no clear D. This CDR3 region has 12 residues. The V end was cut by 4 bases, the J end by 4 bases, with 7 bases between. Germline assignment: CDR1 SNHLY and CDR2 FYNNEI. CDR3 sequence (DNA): TGTGCCAGCAGTGCCGGGCTCTATGGCTACACCTTC. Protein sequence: CASSAGLYGYTF.

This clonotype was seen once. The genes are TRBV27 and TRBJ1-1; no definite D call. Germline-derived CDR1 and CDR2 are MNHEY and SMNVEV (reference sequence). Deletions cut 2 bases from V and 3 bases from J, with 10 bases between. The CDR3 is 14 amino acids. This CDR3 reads CASSLGWMYTEAFF. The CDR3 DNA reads TGTGCCAGCAGTTTAGGCTGGATGTACACTGAAGCTTTCTTT.

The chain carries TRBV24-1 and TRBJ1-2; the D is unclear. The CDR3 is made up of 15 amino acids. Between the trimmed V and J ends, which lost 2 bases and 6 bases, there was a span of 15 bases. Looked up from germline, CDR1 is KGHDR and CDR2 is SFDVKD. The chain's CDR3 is CATSDSPLGSNGYTF. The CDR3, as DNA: TGTGCCACCAGTGATTCCCCCCTGGGGTCGAATGGCTACACCTTC.

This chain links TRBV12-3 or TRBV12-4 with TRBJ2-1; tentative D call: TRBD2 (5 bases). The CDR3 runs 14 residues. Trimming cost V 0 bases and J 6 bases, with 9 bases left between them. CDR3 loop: CASSLAGDANEQFF. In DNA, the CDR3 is TGTGCCAGCAGTTTAGCGGGAGACGCCAATGAGCAGTTCTTC.

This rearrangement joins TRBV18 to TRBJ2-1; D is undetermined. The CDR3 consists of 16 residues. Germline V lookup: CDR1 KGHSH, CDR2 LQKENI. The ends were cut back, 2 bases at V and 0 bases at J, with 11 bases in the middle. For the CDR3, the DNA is TGTGCCAGCTCACCAGTGAGGACCAGCTCCTACAATGAGCAGTTCTTC. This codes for CASSPVRTSSYNEQFF.